The clone carrying this T cell receptor beta chain was seen more than once but under ten times. Its matching antigen is unknown. The sample originates from a study of cytomegalovirus exposure and HLA in healthy donors. The V segment lost 6 bases and the J segment 1 base; nucleotides outside the gene matches: 4. This CDR3 has 14 amino acids. Germline lookup yields CDR1 MNHEY and CDR2 SMNVEV (reference sequence). Study-wide findings and caveats: Across donors, presence/absence analyses took sequencing depth to be roughly uniform. Reports showed the classifier diagnosing cytomegalovirus status with high specificity and sensitivity. With later analysis, a missense DCLRE1C variant became linked to TCR beta V- and J-gene trimming.

It was with 60 Vbeta and 13 Jbeta primers that the PCR ran. The assay was immunoSEQ multiplex PCR, and TCRdb's table has in-frame clones only and misses some. Of some 150,000 clones listed, 60% to 85% are singletons. V gene TRBV27 combines with J gene TRBJ1-1; 8 nucleotides match TRBD1. This clonotype was obtained from a man aged 45-65 years in good health and CMV-seropositive. Sequenced material: PBMCs. The CDR3 coding sequence is TGTGCCAGCAGCCCGGGACAGGAGAACACTGAAGCTTTCTTT. It translates to CASSPGQENTEAFF.